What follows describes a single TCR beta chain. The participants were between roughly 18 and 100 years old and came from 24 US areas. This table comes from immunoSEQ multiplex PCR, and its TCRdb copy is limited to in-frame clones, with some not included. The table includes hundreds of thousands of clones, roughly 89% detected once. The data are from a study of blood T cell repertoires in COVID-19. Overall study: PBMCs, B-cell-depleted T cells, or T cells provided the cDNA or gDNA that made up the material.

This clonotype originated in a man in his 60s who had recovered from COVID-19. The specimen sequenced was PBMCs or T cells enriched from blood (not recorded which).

This CDR3 reads CASSLARAYEQYF. The DNA for the CDR3 is TGTGCCAGCAGCTTAGCGCGGGCCTACGAGCAGTACTTC. V and J are TRBV7-2 and TRBJ2-7, with D maybe TRBD2 (5 bases). The CDR3 consists of 13 residues. The V and J ends lost 0 bases and 2 bases respectively, with 5 bases between them. Germline values: CDR1 SGHTA, CDR2 FQGNSA.